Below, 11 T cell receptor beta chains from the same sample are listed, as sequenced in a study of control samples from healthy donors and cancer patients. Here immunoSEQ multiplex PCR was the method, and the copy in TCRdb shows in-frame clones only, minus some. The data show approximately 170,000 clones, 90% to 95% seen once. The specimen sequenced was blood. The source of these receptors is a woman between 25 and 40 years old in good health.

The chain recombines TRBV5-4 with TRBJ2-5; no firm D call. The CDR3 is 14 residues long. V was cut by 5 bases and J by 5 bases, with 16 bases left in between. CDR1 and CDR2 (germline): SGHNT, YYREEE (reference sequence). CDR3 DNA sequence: TGTGCCAGCAGAACGGGCCTACCGGAGGAGACCCAGTACTTC. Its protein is CASRTGLPEETQYF.

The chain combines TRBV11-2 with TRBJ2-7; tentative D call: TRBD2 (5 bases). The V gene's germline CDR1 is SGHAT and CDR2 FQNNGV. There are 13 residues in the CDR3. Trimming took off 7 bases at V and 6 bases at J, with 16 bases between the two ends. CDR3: CASTERIAGEQYF. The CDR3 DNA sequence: TGTGCCAGCACAGAAAGAATCGCGGGCGAGCAGTACTTC.

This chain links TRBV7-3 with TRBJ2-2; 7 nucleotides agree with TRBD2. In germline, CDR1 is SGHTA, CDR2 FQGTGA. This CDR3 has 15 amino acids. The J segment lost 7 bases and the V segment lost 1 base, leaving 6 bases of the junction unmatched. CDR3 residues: CASSLSGEGVGELFF. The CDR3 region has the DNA TGTGCCAGCAGCTTAAGTGGGGAGGGCGTCGGGGAGCTGTTTTTT.

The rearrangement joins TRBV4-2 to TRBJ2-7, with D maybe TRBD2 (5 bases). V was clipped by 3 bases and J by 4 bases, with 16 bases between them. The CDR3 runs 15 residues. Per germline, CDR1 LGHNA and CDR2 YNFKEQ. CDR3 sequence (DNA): TGTGCCAGCAGCCAGGGAGTAGGTCTCGGGTACGAGCAGTACTTC. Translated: CASSQGVGLGYEQYF.

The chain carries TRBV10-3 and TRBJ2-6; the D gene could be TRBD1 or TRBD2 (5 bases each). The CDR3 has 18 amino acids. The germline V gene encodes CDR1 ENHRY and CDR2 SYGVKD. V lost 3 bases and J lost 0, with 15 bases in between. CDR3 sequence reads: CAISDPGPSSSGANVLTF. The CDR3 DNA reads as TGTGCCATCAGTGACCCGGGGCCTTCCTCCTCTGGGGCCAACGTCCTGACTTTC.

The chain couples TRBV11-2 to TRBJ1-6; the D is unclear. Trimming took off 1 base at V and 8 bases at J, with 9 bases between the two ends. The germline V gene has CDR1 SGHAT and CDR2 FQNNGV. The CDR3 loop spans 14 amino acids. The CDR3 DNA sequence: TGTGCCAGCAGCTTAGGGGGTACCCATTCACCCCTCCACTTT. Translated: CASSLGGTHSPLHF.

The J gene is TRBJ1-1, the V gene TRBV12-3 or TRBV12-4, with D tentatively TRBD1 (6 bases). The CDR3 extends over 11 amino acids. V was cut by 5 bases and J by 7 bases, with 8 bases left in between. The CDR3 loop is CASSRTDEAFF. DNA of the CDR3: TGTGCCAGCAGTCGGACAGATGAAGCTTTCTTT.

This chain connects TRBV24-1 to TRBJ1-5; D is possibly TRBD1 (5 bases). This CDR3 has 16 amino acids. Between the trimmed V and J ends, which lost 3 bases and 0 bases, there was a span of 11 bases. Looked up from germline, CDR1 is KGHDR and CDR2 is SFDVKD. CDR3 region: CATSDERQTSNQPQHF. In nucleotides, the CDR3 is TGTGCCACCAGTGATGAACGACAGACTAGCAATCAGCCCCAGCATTTT.

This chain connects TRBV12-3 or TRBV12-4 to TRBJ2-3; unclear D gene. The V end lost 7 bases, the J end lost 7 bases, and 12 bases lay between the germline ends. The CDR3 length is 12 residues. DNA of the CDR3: TGTGCCAGCACCCGAATCGCGAATACGCAGTATTTT. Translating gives CASTRIANTQYF.

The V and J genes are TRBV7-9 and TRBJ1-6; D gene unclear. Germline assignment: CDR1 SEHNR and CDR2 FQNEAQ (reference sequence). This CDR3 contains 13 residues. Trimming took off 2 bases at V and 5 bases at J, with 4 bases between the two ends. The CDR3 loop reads CASSLPNNSPLHF. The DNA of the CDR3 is TGTGCCAGCAGCTTACCGAATAATTCACCCCTCCACTTT.

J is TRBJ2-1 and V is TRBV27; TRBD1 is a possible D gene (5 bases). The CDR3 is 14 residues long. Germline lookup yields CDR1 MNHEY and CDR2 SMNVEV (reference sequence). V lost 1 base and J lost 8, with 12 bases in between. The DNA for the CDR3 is TGTGCCAGCAGTTTATTGTTGGCAGGGCATGAGCAGTTCTTC. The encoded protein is CASSLLLAGHEQFF.